Presented here are 16 T cell receptor beta chains from one specimen sequenced in a study of blood T cell repertoires in COVID-19. The method was immunoSEQ multiplex PCR; TCRdb's version includes in-frame clones alone and lacks a portion of them. Of 150,000 or so clones listed, approximately 80% are singletons. Sequencing used peripheral blood. These receptors originate from a human donor in a cohort sampled during active COVID-19.

This chain connects TRBV11-3 to TRBJ1-1; maybe TRBD1 (6 bases). CDR3 length: 17 residues. Per the germline V gene, CDR1 is SGHNT and CDR2 is YENEEA. Trimming shortened V by 1 base and J by 5 bases, and 20 bases separated the two germline ends. The CDR3 spells CASSLGFLGAGSTEAFF. CDR3 DNA: TGTGCCAGCAGCTTAGGATTCTTGGGGGCAGGGTCTACTGAAGCTTTCTTT.

This chain uses TRBV18 with TRBJ2-7, with D possibly TRBD2 on 5 matching bases. The CDR3 extends over 15 amino acids. Germline CDR1 reads KGHSH; CDR2 reads LQKENI. Trimming took off 2 bases at V and 3 bases at J, with 14 bases between the two ends. The CDR3 protein is CASSPGYRGNYEQYV. The CDR3 DNA reads TGTGCCAGCTCACCAGGATATCGGGGAAACTACGAGCAGTACGTC.

V and J are TRBV19 and TRBJ1-2, with 7 bases identical to TRBD1. The V and J ends lost 4 bases and 5 bases, in that order; junction bases with no gene match: 10. The CDR3 runs to 15 residues. CDR1 and CDR2 from the germline V gene are LNHDA and SQIVND (reference sequence). CDR3 region: CASSSPRDSRYGYTF. The CDR3 DNA is TGTGCCAGTAGTAGCCCCCGGGACAGCAGATATGGCTACACCTTC.

The chain has TRBV7-2 and TRBJ2-7, with 12 bases identical to TRBD1. CDR1 SGHTA and CDR2 FQGNSA come from the germline V gene. J gave up 3 bases and V 3 bases, and 3 bases lay outside the gene matches. CDR3 size: 15 residues. This CDR3 reads CASSLGQGAIYEQYF. The DNA of the CDR3 is TGTGCCAGCAGCTTGGGACAGGGGGCGATCTACGAGCAGTACTTC. The full variable domain, with the rest looked up from reference TRBV7-2 and TRBJ2-7, is GAGVSQSPSNKVTEKGKDVELRCDPISGHTALYWYRQSLGQGLEFLIYFQGNSAPDKSGLPSDRFSAERTGGSVSTLTIQRTQQEDSAVYLCASSLGQGAIYEQYFGPGTRLTVT.

This clone appeared a few times. CDR3 loop: CASSVSYNSPLHF. CDR3 nucleotides: TGTGCCAGCAGCGTATCGTATAATTCACCCCTCCACTTT. The chain employs TRBV9 and TRBJ1-6; D is unresolved. The germline gives CDR1 SGDLS, CDR2 YYNGEE. This CDR3 is built from 13 residues. V lost 1 base, J lost 4 bases, and 3 bases lay in between.

The chain recombines TRBV15 with TRBJ2-3; D may be TRBD2 (6 bases). The CDR3 sequence is 17 residues long. Germline V gene lookup returns CDR1 LNHNV and CDR2 YYDKDF (reference sequence). Trimming removed 0 bases at V and 2 bases at J, with 15 bases between. CDR3 residues: CATSRDLLAANTDTQYF. CDR3 in DNA: TGTGCCACCAGCAGAGATCTCTTAGCGGCCAACACAGATACGCAGTATTTT.

The gene calls are TRBV19 and TRBJ2-2; 7 bases fit TRBD1. The length of the CDR3 is 16 residues. Germline-derived CDR1 and CDR2 are LNHDA and SQIVND (reference sequence). The ends lost 6 bases at V and 5 bases at J; junction bases unmatched: 12. The CDR3 region is CASSPTGASGTGELFF. The CDR3 DNA follows: TGTGCCAGTAGCCCCACAGGGGCCTCGGGGACCGGGGAGCTGTTTTTT.

This clone was observed a few times. The germline gene is not matched at one end of the junction; a read error may be the cause. The gene calls are TRBV7-7 and TRBJ2-2; D is possibly TRBD1 (5 bases). The CDR3 is 15 residues long. Germline V lookup: CDR1 SSHAT, CDR2 FNYEAQ (reference sequence). Written as DNA, the CDR3 is TGTGCTAGCAGCTTAGGGTCAGGGATCACCGGGGAGCTGTTTTTT. Its protein product is CASSLGSGITGELFF.

The genes are TRBV3-1 (or the pseudogene TRBV3-2) and TRBJ2-5, with 7 bases aligning to TRBD2. The length of the CDR3 is 13 residues. The junction had 3 bases not matched to a gene; V was cut back by 4 bases and J by 4 bases. Germline-derived CDR1 and CDR2 are LGHDT and YNNKEL (reference sequence). Written as DNA, the CDR3 is TGTGCCAGCAGCCCCCTAGCGGTAGAGACCCAGTACTTC. Protein: CASSPLAVETQYF.

V and J are TRBV28 and TRBJ2-7; TRBD1 aligns across 8 bases. Germline V gene lookup returns CDR1 MDHEN and CDR2 SYDVKM. CDR3 length: 14 amino acids. V lost 6 bases to trimming and J lost 5 bases; unmatched junction nucleotides: 9. The CDR3 nucleotides read TGTGCCAGCAGACCTCGACAGGGGACCAACGAGCAGTACGTC. Its protein product is CASRPRQGTNEQYV.

The chain is built from TRBV9 and TRBJ2-1; the D gene is possibly TRBD2 (6 bases). The CDR3 contains 14 residues. Trimming stripped 3 bases from V and 11 bases from J, with 18 bases between. In germline, CDR1 is SGDLS, CDR2 YYNGEE. CDR3 coding DNA: TGTGCCAGCAGCGAGACACACGGGGGTGTTAAGCAGTTCTTC. Amino acid sequence: CASSETHGGVKQFF.

The chain carries TRBV3-1 (or the pseudogene TRBV3-2) and TRBJ1-1, with D perhaps matching TRBD1 (5 bases). The CDR3 covers 14 residues. Germline lookup yields CDR1 LGHDT and CDR2 YNNKEL (reference sequence). V dropped 7 bases and J dropped 3 bases, with 15 bases sitting between them. The CDR3 loop is CASTSSGADTEAFF. The CDR3 DNA follows: TGTGCCAGCACCTCCTCTGGGGCGGACACTGAAGCTTTCTTT.

The rearrangement joins TRBV7-2 to TRBJ1-5; D may be TRBD1 (5 bases). The germline V and J ends were trimmed by 3 bases and 3 bases, with 12 bases remaining between them. The CDR3 is 15 amino acids. Germline V CDR1 and CDR2: SGHTA, FQGNSA. The CDR3 is CASSFSGRDNQPQHF. Written as DNA, the CDR3 is TGTGCCAGCAGCTTCTCGGGCAGGGACAATCAGCCCCAGCATTTT. The full variable domain, in which reference TRBV7-2 and TRBJ1-5 provide the parts outside the CDR3, is GAGVSQSPSNKVTEKGKDVELRCDPISGHTALYWYRQSLGQGLEFLIYFQGNSAPDKSGLPSDRFSAERTGGSVSTLTIQRTQQEDSAVYLCASSFSGRDNQPQHFGDGTRLSIL.

This clone was found once. V is TRBV24-1 and J is TRBJ2-5, with TRBD1 as a possible D gene (6 bases). The germline V gene has CDR1 KGHDR and CDR2 SFDVKD. Trimming took 5 bases from V and 1 from J, leaving 7 bases between them. The CDR3 loop spans 13 amino acids. The CDR3 coding sequence is TGTGCCACCAGTGGACAGGTCCAAGAGACCCAGTACTTC. This sequence encodes CATSGQVQETQYF.

J is TRBJ2-2 and V is TRBV5-4; 10 positions agree with TRBD1. The CDR3 loop spans 16 amino acids. Trimming at V came to 4 bases and at J to 3 bases, leaving 6 bases not matched to a gene. Germline lookup yields CDR1 SGHNT and CDR2 YYREEE (reference sequence). The CDR3 sequence is CASSGGTGDYTGELFF. The CDR3 coding sequence is TGTGCCAGCAGCGGGGGGACAGGGGATTACACCGGGGAGCTGTTTTTT. Full variable domain (rest looked up from reference TRBV5-4 and TRBJ2-2): ETGVTQSPTHLIKTRGQQVTLRCSSQSGHNTVSWYQQALGQGPQFIFQYYREEENGRGNFPPRFSGLQFPNYSSELNVNALELDDSALYLCASSGGTGDYTGELFFGEGSRLTVL.

Concerning this clone itself: Within the sample, other DNA sequences also encode this same CDR3. The V gene is TRBV5-1, the J gene TRBJ2-3, with D possibly being TRBD2 (6 bases). The CDR3 contains 14 residues. CDR1 is SGHRS and CDR2 is YFSETQ in the germline V gene. The ends were cut back, 4 bases at V and 0 bases at J, with 9 bases in the middle. The CDR3 sequence is CASSGGDSTDTQYF. CDR3 bases: TGCGCCAGCAGCGGAGGGGATAGCACAGATACGCAGTATTTT.